A selection of T cell receptor beta chains follows, all from one sample in a study of blood T cell repertoires in COVID-19. TCRdb's table, derived via immunoSEQ multiplex PCR, lists solely in-frame clones and lacks some. The table includes under 250,000 clones, 80% to 85% detected once. The sequenced sample was peripheral blood. These receptors were collected from a woman aged 55-70 years who had recovered from COVID-19. Each CDR3 is given with its conserved first and last residue. D genes are given only for firm matches. Only some rows state a clone size, as once, few, many or a class for expanded clones.

v_gene	abundance	j_gene	d_gene	CDR3nt	CDR3aa
TRBV27	NA	TRBJ1-2	NA	TGTGCCAGCAGTTTCCGGGGGATTGGCTACACCTTC	CASSFRGIGYTF
TRBV6-5	NA	TRBJ2-1	NA	TGTGCCAGCAGTAAGGACAGTTACAATGAGCAGTTCTTC	CASSKDSYNEQFF
TRBV6-5	NA	TRBJ2-1	TRBD2	TGTGCCAGCAGCACCGGGACTAGCGGGGGGGCCAAGCAGTTCTTC	CASSTGTSGGAKQFF
TRBV4-2	NA	TRBJ1-2	TRBD1	TGTGCCAGCAGCCAAGCTGGGACAGGGTTGGGCTATGGCTACACCTTC	CASSQAGTGLGYGYTF
TRBV5-1	NA	TRBJ1-4	TRBD1	TGCGCCAGCAGCGGACAGGGAAAGGGGGATGAAAAACTGTTTTTT	CASSGQGKGDEKLFF
TRBV4-1	NA	TRBJ2-2	TRBD2	TGCGCCAGCAGCCAAGGACTAGCAGTCAGTACCGGGGAGCTGTTTTTT	CASSQGLAVSTGELFF
TRBV21-1	NA	TRBJ1-1	NA	TGTGCCAGCAGTATGACAGGGAAGAGTGGCACTGAAGCTTTCTTT	CASSMTGKSGTEAFF
TRBV30	once	TRBJ1-4	NA	TGTGCCTGGAGTGTCGGGGGGTCAACTAATGAAAAACTGTTTTTT	CAWSVGGSTNEKLFF
TRBV7-8	NA	TRBJ2-5	NA	TGTGCCAGCAGACCGGAGCCTGCCGATGAGACCCAGTACTTC	CASRPEPADETQYF
TRBV5-5	NA	TRBJ1-2	NA	TGTGCCAGCAGCTTGGATACAGGACCAAACTATGGCTACACCTTC	CASSLDTGPNYGYTF
TRBV5-4	NA	TRBJ2-7	NA	TGTGCCAGCAGCGCCACAGGGGCGGGGGAGCAGTACTTC	CASSATGAGEQYF
TRBV15	NA	TRBJ2-4	TRBD1	TGTGCCACCAGGGACAGGGAGAATGAAAACATTCAGTACTTC	CATRDRENENIQYF
TRBV11-3	NA	TRBJ2-1	TRBD2	TGTGCCAGCAGCTTAGTAGGTAGCGGGGATTCGAATGAGCAGTTCTTC	CASSLVGSGDSNEQFF
TRBV3-1/TRBV3-2	NA	TRBJ2-7	NA	TGTGCCAGCAGCCACCAAACTCAGGGTTCGGGCGAGCAGTACTTC	CASSHQTQGSGEQYF
TRBV6-1	NA	TRBJ1-1	TRBD1	TGTGCCAGCAGTGAACTCCAGGGGGGTGGGAAGAACACTGAAGCTTTCTTT	CASSELQGGGKNTEAFF
TRBV11-2	NA	TRBJ1-5	TRBD1	TGTGCCAGCAGCTTAGACGACCGGGACAGGGATCAGCCCCAGCATTTT	CASSLDDRDRDQPQHF
TRBV7-8	NA	TRBJ1-2	TRBD1	TGTGCCAGCAGCTTAGCTCCGACAGGGGTGGGTGGCTACACCTTC	CASSLAPTGVGGYTF
TRBV7-2	NA	TRBJ2-1	NA	TGTGCCAGCAGCTTAGCAGGGAGAAACAATGAGCAGTTCTTC	CASSLAGRNNEQFF